The present T cell receptor (beta chain) was sequenced within a study of control samples from healthy donors and cancer patients. The repertoire was sequenced with immunoSEQ multiplex PCR; TCRdb's copy has only in-frame clones and lacks some. The data contain more than 95,000 clones, over 90% of them singletons. Trimming at V came to 6 bases and at J to 4 bases, leaving 10 bases not matched to a gene. The germline V gene has CDR1 PRHDT and CDR2 FYEKMQ (reference sequence). The CDR3 extends over 15 amino acids. The sample consisted of blood. V usage is TRBV13 and J usage is TRBJ2-3, with 7 positions matching TRBD1. This receptor was identified in a man aged 25 to 40 in good health. For the CDR3, the DNA is TGTGCCAGCAGGGTAGGGGGCAGTGTGGCAGATACGCAGTATTTT. It translates to CASRVGGSVADTQYF.